Each of the 4 T cell receptor beta chains below was sequenced from the same sample in a study of blood T cell repertoires in COVID-19. Profiled with immunoSEQ multiplex PCR; TCRdb holds only in-frame clones, not every one. This table has around 170,000 clones, 80% to 90% appearing once. The sequenced material came from peripheral blood. These receptors all come from a woman in her 70s with acute or convalescent COVID-19.

The chain couples TRBV19 to TRBJ1-5; TRBD1 might be the D (5 bases). With 7 bases removed from V and 1 base from J, the gap between germline ends came to 14 bases. The CDR3 runs 15 residues. Germline V gives CDR1 LNHDA, CDR2 SQIVND (reference sequence). This CDR3 is CASTAGRGSNQPQHF. CDR3 DNA sequence: TGTGCCAGTACCGCGGGACGGGGCAGCAATCAGCCCCAGCATTTT.

This sequence joins TRBV6-5 and TRBJ1-1; 9 bases align to TRBD1. The CDR3 covers 16 residues. Germline V gene lookup returns CDR1 MNHEY and CDR2 SVGAGI. The junction had 2 bases not matched to a gene; V was cut back by 0 bases and J by 0 bases. CDR3 coding DNA: TGTGCCAGCAGTTACTCCGGGACAGGGCTGAACACTGAAGCTTTCTTT. This gives the protein CASSYSGTGLNTEAFF.

This clone showed up just a few times. V and J are TRBV5-1 and TRBJ1-4; D is unclear. The length of the CDR3 is 16 residues. Germline V gene sequence: CDR1 SGHRS, CDR2 YFSETQ. Trimming took 0 bases from V and 6 from J, leaving 15 bases between them. The CDR3 reads CASSLDGINGHEKLFF. The CDR3 DNA follows: TGCGCCAGCAGCTTGGACGGGATTAATGGTCATGAAAAACTGTTTTTT.

This chain connects TRBV7-8 to TRBJ2-7; 8 bases are a match to TRBD2. Trimming took 1 base from V and 6 from J; bases not matched to a gene: 5. The CDR3 totals 14 residues. Germline CDR1 and CDR2: SGHVS and FQNEAQ. The CDR3 DNA is TGTGCCAGCAGCTTAGACGGGAGGGCCTCCGAGCAGTACTTC. It yields the protein CASSLDGRASEQYF.